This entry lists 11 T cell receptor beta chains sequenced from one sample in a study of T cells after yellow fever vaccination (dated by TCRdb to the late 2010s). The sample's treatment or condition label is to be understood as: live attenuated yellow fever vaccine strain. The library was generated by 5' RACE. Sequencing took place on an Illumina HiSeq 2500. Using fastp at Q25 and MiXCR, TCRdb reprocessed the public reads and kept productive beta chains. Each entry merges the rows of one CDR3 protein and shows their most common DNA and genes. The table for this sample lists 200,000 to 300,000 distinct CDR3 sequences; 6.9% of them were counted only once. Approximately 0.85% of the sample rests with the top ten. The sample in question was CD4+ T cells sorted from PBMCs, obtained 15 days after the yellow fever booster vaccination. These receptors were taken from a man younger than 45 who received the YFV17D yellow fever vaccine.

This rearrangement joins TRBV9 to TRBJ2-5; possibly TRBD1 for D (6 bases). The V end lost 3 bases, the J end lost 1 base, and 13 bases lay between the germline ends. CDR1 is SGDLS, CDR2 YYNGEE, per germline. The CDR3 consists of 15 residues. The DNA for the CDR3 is TGTGCCAGCAGCGCCAGGGGTATTCCCCAAGAGACCCAGTACTTC. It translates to CASSARGIPQETQYF.

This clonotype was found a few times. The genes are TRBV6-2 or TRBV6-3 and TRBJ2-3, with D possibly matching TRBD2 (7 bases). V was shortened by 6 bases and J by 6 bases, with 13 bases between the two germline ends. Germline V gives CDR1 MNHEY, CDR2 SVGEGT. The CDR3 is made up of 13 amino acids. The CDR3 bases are TGTGCCAGCAGACGCGGGGGCCCGGATACGCAGTATTTT. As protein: CASRRGGPDTQYF.

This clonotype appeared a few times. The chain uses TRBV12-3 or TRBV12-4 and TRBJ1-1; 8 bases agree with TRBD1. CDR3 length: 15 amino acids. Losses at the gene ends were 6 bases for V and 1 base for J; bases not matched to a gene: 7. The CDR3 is CASSSTDRANTEAFF. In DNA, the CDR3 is TGTGCCAGCAGCTCTACGGACAGGGCGAACACTGAAGCTTTCTTT.

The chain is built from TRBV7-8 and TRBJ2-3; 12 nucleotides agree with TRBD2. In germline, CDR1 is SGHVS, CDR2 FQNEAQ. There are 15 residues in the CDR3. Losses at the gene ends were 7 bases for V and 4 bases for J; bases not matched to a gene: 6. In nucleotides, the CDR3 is TGTGCCAGCACCGGACTAGCGGGATCCTCAGATACGCAGTATTTT. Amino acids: CASTGLAGSSDTQYF.

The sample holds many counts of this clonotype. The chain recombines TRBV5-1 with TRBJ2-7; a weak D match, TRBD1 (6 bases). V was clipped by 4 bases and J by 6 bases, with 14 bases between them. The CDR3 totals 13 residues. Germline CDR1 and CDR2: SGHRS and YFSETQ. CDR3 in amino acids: CASSADTGTEQYF. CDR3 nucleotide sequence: TGCGCCAGCAGCGCAGACACAGGGACCGAGCAGTACTTC.

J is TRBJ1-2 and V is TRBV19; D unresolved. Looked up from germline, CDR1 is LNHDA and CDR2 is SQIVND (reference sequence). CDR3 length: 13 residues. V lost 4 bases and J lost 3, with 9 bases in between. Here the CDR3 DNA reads TGTGCCAGTAGTACAAAGTTTGACTATGGCTACACCTTC. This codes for CASSTKFDYGYTF.

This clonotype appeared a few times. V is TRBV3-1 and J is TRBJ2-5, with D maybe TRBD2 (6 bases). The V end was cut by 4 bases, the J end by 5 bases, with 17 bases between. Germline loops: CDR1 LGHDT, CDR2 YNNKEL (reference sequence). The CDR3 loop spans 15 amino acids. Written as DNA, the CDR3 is TGTGCCAGCAGCCCGAAGACTAGAAGGGGTGAGACCCAGTACTTC. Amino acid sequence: CASSPKTRRGETQYF.

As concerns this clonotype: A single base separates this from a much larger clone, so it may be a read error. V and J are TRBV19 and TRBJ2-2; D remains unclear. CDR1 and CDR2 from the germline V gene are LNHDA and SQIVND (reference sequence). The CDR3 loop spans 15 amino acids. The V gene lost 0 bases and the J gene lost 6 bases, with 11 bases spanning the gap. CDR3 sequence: CASSIDHSASGELFF. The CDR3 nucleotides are TGTGCCAGTAGTATAGATCATTCGGCCTCCGGGGAGCTGTTTTTT.

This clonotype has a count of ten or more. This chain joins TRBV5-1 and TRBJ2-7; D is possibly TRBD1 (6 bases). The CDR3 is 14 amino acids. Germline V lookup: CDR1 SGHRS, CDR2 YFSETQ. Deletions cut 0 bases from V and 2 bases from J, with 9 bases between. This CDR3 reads CASSLGGTPYEQYF. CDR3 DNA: TGCGCCAGCAGCTTGGGAGGGACACCCTACGAGCAGTACTTC.

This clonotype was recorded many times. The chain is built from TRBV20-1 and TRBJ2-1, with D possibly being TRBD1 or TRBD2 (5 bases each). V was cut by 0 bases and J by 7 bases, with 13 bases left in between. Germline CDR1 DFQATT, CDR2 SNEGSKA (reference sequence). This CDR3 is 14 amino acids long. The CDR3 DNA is TGCAGTGCTAGAGAGGGGACCAGGCCAAATGAGCAGTTCTTC. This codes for CSAREGTRPNEQFF.

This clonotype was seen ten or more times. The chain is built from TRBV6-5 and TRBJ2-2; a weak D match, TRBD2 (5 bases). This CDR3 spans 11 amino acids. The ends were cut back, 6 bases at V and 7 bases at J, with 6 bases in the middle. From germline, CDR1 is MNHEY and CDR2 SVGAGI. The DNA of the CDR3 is TGTGCCAGCAGGGACTTCGGGGAGCTGTTTTTT. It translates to CASRDFGELFF.